This paragraph covers one TCR beta chain sequence. Its antigen is currently unknown. Expressed TCRB transcripts got sequenced, as all isolated RNA was reverse transcribed. Produced via immunoSEQ multiplex PCR; TCRdb's table is partial and in-frame only. The sample lists around 650,000 clones, about an eighth occurring once. Germline-derived CDR1 and CDR2 are LNHDA and SQIVND (reference sequence). The CDR3 contains 12 residues. The V end lost 6 bases, the J end lost 8 bases, and 13 bases lay between the germline ends. The sample originates from a study of beta chain features in type 1 diabetes. Study in general: Examined across all samples were 90 million to 130 million sorted cells. Study-level findings and limits: People with Type 1 diabetes carried modestly yet significantly shorter TCRB CDR3s in all four CD4+ subsets. Type 1 diabetes patients showed fewer insertions and more deletions at VDJ junctions.

A heparinised blood draw that averaged around 110 mL was obtained once from each donor. Markers CD45RO/CCR7/CD25/CD127/CD95/CD27 served to sort CD4+ naive, central memory, regulatory and stem cell-like memory cells. The sequencing sample was made of naive CD4+ T cells from blood. The gene calls are TRBV19 and TRBJ1-2; D is possibly TRBD1 (6 bases). The receptor comes from a man aged 25-40 years with type 1 diabetes. The CDR3 nucleotides read TGTGCCAGTAGGAACAGGGTGGAGGGCTACACCTTC. Translation: CASRNRVEGYTF.